The 14 T cell receptor beta chains below come from one sample, sequenced in a study of cytomegalovirus exposure and HLA in healthy donors. Amplification used 60 Vbeta primers and 13 Jbeta primers. Sequencing was performed with immunoSEQ multiplex PCR; in TCRdb, only in-frame clones are kept and a portion is missing. Among some 100,000 clones listed, about three quarters were seen once. Sequencing was performed on PBMCs. These receptors came from a woman aged 40-49 years in good health and CMV-seropositive.

The J gene is TRBJ2-1, the V gene TRBV5-4; D perhaps matches TRBD2 (5 bases). CDR1 is SGHNT and CDR2 is YYREEE in the germline V gene (reference sequence). The V gene lost 2 bases and the J gene lost 5 bases, with 20 bases spanning the gap. The CDR3 is 17 residues long. CDR3 protein: CASSFLLGLKGHNEQFF. The CDR3 nucleotides are TGTGCCAGCAGCTTCCTCTTAGGACTTAAAGGACACAATGAGCAGTTCTTC.

V is TRBV6-1 and J is TRBJ2-3, with 8 bases identical to TRBD1. CDR1 and CDR2 from the germline V gene are MNHNS and SASEGT. The trim removed 5 bases at V and 8 bases at J, leaving 6 bases unmatched. The length of the CDR3 is 13 residues. The CDR3 nucleotides read TGTGCCAGCAGTTCAGACAGGGGAGGTACGCAGTATTTT. This sequence encodes CASSSDRGGTQYF.

The V and J genes are TRBV4-1 and TRBJ2-5; 9 nucleotides line up with TRBD2. With the DNA end fitting TRBJ2-7 better, the J assignment may be wrong. The length of the CDR3 is 19 residues. Looked up from germline, CDR1 is MGHRA and CDR2 is YSYEKL. The CDR3 reads CASSRGGARGLPPTNEQYF. In DNA, the CDR3 is TGCGCCAGCAGCCGCGGGGGGGCGAGGGGCCTCCCCCCAACTAACGAGCAGTACTTC.

V is TRBV4-3 and J is TRBJ2-7; 8 positions match TRBD2. V shed 1 base, J shed 2 bases, and the junction held 10 bases outside the gene matches. Germline CDR1 and CDR2: LGHNA and YSLEER. The CDR3 is 17 residues long. CDR3 sequence reads: CASSQGVHGRGTYEQYF. Written as DNA, the CDR3 is TGCGCCAGCAGCCAAGGGGTACACGGGAGGGGGACCTACGAGCAGTACTTC.

The genes are TRBV7-6 and TRBJ1-5, with TRBD1 matching over 7 bases. Germline V lookup: CDR1 SGHVS, CDR2 FNYEAQ. V shed 1 base, J shed 4 bases, and the junction held 4 bases outside the gene matches. CDR3 size: 15 residues. The CDR3 coding sequence is TGTGCCAGCAGCTTAGGACAGGGCACGAATCAGCCCCAGCATTTT. It encodes CASSLGQGTNQPQHF.

The chain carries TRBV28 and TRBJ2-7, with 7 bases fitting TRBD2. The CDR3 is 15 amino acids. After removal of 5 bases from V and 0 bases from J, the junction contained 7 bases not matched to a gene. Germline V gene data show CDR1 as MDHEN and CDR2 as SYDVKM. The CDR3 sequence is CASSLAVLDSYEQYF. The CDR3 nucleotides read TGTGCCAGCAGTCTAGCGGTACTCGACTCCTACGAGCAGTACTTC.

The CDR3 sequence: CASSGSGVRSPLHF. CDR3 sequence (DNA): TGTGCCAGCTCGGGGTCTGGGGTCCGCTCACCCCTCCACTTT. The chain uses TRBV6-6 and TRBJ1-6; D unresolved. The CDR3 loop spans 14 amino acids. Germline V CDR1 and CDR2: MNHNY, SVGAGI (reference sequence). V lost 8 bases and J 10 bases, leaving 18 bases between the germline ends.

The CDR3 is CASSERSSYEQYF. CDR3 nucleotide sequence: TGTGCCAGCAGTGAACGGAGCTCCTACGAGCAGTACTTC. The V call is TRBV2, the J call TRBJ2-7; D is unresolved. V lost 2 bases to trimming and J lost 0 bases, with 5 bases between them. The CDR3 extends over 13 amino acids. CDR1 is SNHLY, CDR2 FYNNEI, per germline. Variable domain in full (rest from reference TRBV2 and TRBJ2-7): EPEVTQTPSHQVTQMGQEVILRCVPISNHLYFYWYRQILGQKVEFLVSFYNNEISEKSEIFDDQFSVERPDGSNFTLKIRSTKLEDSAMYFCASSERSSYEQYFGPGTRLTVT.

The table lists this clone with a few counts. The chain links TRBV7-6 to TRBJ2-3, with TRBD1 matching 8 bases. Trimming took 2 bases from V and 6 from J; bases not matched to a gene: 13. The CDR3 sequence is 17 residues long. Germline loops: CDR1 SGHVS, CDR2 FNYEAQ. The DNA of the CDR3 is TGTGCCAGCAGCTTATGGGGTCGGGACAGGCCAAGGGATACGCAGTATTTT. Its protein product is CASSLWGRDRPRDTQYF.

This chain links TRBV5-6 with TRBJ2-3; maybe TRBD2 (6 bases). The V gene's germline CDR1 is SGHDT and CDR2 YYEEEE. V shed 4 bases and J shed 5 bases, with 20 bases lying between them. The CDR3 sequence is 16 residues long. This chain's CDR3 is CASSLLKSGVIDTQYF. DNA of the CDR3: TGTGCCAGCAGCCTCTTAAAATCGGGAGTGATAGATACGCAGTATTTT.

The chain is built from TRBV7-2 and TRBJ1-2, with D maybe TRBD1 (5 bases). The CDR3 totals 14 residues. The V end was cut by 0 bases, the J end by 9 bases, with 14 bases between. Germline assignment: CDR1 SGHTA and CDR2 FQGNSA. The CDR3: CASSLALGGGSYTF. CDR3 in DNA: TGTGCCAGCAGCTTAGCGCTCGGGGGAGGAAGCTACACCTTC.

The V call is TRBV28, the J call TRBJ2-7, with 9 bases that match TRBD1. V was pared by 5 bases and J by 2 bases, with 13 bases of the junction left unmatched. The CDR3 totals 17 residues. Germline V gives CDR1 MDHEN, CDR2 SYDVKM. CDR3 region: CASSAPFGTGFPYEQYF. DNA for the CDR3: TGTGCCAGCAGTGCCCCTTTCGGGACAGGGTTTCCCTACGAGCAGTACTTC.

The genes are TRBV7-8 and TRBJ2-1, with 7 nucleotides matching TRBD2. In germline, CDR1 is SGHVS, CDR2 FQNEAQ. The CDR3 covers 15 residues. The V segment lost 1 base and the J segment 5 bases; nucleotides outside the gene matches: 5. The CDR3 DNA reads as TGTGCCAGCAGCTTAGTTGGCGGGAGCCACAATGAGCAGTTCTTC. Translating gives CASSLVGGSHNEQFF.

J is TRBJ2-1 and V is TRBV7-2; D might be TRBD2 (5 bases). The CDR3 runs 12 residues. The V and J ends lost 5 bases and 10 bases respectively, with 12 bases between them. CDR1 SGHTA and CDR2 FQGNSA come from the germline V gene. The CDR3 protein is CASSPTRREQFF. In nucleotides, the CDR3 is TGTGCCAGCAGCCCAACTAGACGGGAGCAGTTCTTC.